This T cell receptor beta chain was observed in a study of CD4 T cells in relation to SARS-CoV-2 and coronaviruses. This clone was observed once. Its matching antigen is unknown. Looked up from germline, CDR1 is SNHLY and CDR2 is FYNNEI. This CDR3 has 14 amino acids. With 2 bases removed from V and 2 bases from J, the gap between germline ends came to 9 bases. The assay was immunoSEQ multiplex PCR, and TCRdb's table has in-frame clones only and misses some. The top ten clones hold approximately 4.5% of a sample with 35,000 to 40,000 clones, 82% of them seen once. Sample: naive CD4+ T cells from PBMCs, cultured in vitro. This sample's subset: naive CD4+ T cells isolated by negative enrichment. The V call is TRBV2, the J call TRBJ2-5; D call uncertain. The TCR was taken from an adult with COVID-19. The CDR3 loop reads CASSELSIQETQYF. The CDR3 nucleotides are TGTGCCAGCAGTGAACTGAGTATTCAAGAGACCCAGTACTTC.